This entry lists 27 T cell receptor beta chains sequenced from one sample in a study of T cell repertoires in cytomegalovirus infection. From the reads, TCRdb called clonotypes with MiXCR, one entry per CDR3 protein. The data hold about 160,000 distinct CDR3 sequences, with roughly 20% observed a single time. What these receptors recognize is not known. Sequences were derived from CD8+ T cells from cultured PBMCs, sampled from culture after CMV antigen stimulation. These receptors were taken from a human donor in good health (CMV status not recorded). Some clones in this sample may be carry-over from other donors' samples.

The chain recombines TRBV3-1 with TRBJ1-1, with 7 bases that match TRBD1. The CDR3 has 15 amino acids. V trimming: 3 bases; J trimming: 1 base; junction bases outside the gene matches: 5. The germline gives CDR1 LGHDT, CDR2 YNNKEL (reference sequence). Here the CDR3 DNA reads TGTGCCAGCAGCCAGGCAGGGGGACCGAACACTGAAGCTTTCTTT. Residues: CASSQAGGPNTEAFF.

V usage is TRBV6-6 and J usage is TRBJ2-3; tentatively, D is TRBD2 (6 bases). V was shortened by 7 bases and J by 8 bases, with 19 bases between the two germline ends. Germline CDR1 reads MNHNY; CDR2 reads SVGAGI (reference sequence). There are 14 residues in the CDR3. CDR3 nucleotide sequence: TGTGCCAGCACGGTGGCGGGGAACCAACCTACGCAGTATTTT. This gives the protein CASTVAGNQPTQYF.

The J gene is TRBJ2-7, the V gene TRBV4-3, with D possibly called TRBD1 or TRBD2 (5 bases each). The CDR3 totals 15 residues. The germline V gene encodes CDR1 LGHNA and CDR2 YSLEER. The V end lost 1 base, the J end lost 2 bases, and 12 bases lay between the germline ends. As DNA, the CDR3 is TGCGCCAGCAGCCAAGGGGCACGAGGGGCCTACGAGCAGTACTTC. Translation: CASSQGARGAYEQYF.

This sequence joins TRBV7-8 and TRBJ2-7, with TRBD2 matching over 13 bases. This CDR3 contains 14 residues. Per the germline V gene, CDR1 is SGHVS and CDR2 is FQNEAQ. With 4 bases clipped from V and 7 bases from J, the junction kept 4 bases outside the gene matches. CDR3 sequence: CASSSGLAGDEQYF. CDR3 bases: TGTGCCAGCAGCTCCGGACTAGCGGGGGATGAGCAGTACTTC.

This clonotype came up many times. This chain uses TRBV6-1 with TRBJ2-2; TRBD2 matches 10 bases. V was clipped by 8 bases and J by 5 bases; unmatched bases: 8. The CDR3 is made up of 15 amino acids. Germline lookup yields CDR1 MNHNS and CDR2 SASEGT. CDR3 nucleotide sequence: TGTGCCAGCCCCCTTACTAGCGGGGAGACCGGGGAGCTGTTTTTT. Amino acids: CASPLTSGETGELFF.

The chain carries TRBV7-6 and TRBJ2-1, with TRBD2 matching 9 bases. The CDR3 contains 16 residues. V was clipped by 4 bases and J by 12 bases; unmatched bases: 16. The germline gives CDR1 SGHVS, CDR2 FNYEAQ. Written as DNA, the CDR3 is TGTGCCAGCAGCTCGAGACCGGGGCTAGCGGGGCAGGGGCAGTTCTTC. Protein: CASSSRPGLAGQGQFF.

The chain is built from TRBV4-1 and TRBJ1-1; 8 nucleotides line up with TRBD1. V lost 3 bases to trimming and J lost 0 bases; unmatched junction nucleotides: 9. The CDR3 runs to 17 residues. Germline V gene data show CDR1 as MGHRA and CDR2 as YSYEKL. The CDR3 loop reads CASSQANAGQVNTEAFF. CDR3 nucleotide sequence: TGCGCCAGCAGCCAGGCGAACGCGGGACAGGTGAACACTGAAGCTTTCTTT.

This chain joins TRBV6-6 and TRBJ2-3, with D perhaps TRBD2 (5 bases). CDR3 size: 18 residues. Germline values: CDR1 MNHNY, CDR2 SVGAGI (reference sequence). Trimming took 10 bases from V and 0 from J, leaving 26 bases between them. CDR3: CAICRGYSGETSTDTQYF. The CDR3 bases are TGTGCCATCTGTCGCGGGTACAGCGGAGAGACTAGCACAGATACGCAGTATTTT.

This clonotype has a handful of counts. This likely comes from a read error, as the CDR3 has no conserved phenylalanine or tryptophan at its end. The chain links TRBV7-2 to TRBJ1-5; no clear D. The V end was cut by 2 bases, the J end by 3 bases, with 5 bases between. CDR1 and CDR2 from the germline V gene are SGHTA and FQGNSA. CDR3 length equals 13 residues. The DNA of the CDR3 is TGTGCCAGCAGCTTAACCCCCAATCAGCCCCAGCATTAT. It encodes CASSLTPNQPQHY.

The rearrangement uses TRBV4-1 and TRBJ1-5, with D perhaps matching TRBD1 (5 bases). V was trimmed by 4 bases and J by 4 bases, leaving 17 bases between them. The CDR3 runs 16 residues. CDR1 is MGHRA and CDR2 is YSYEKL in the germline V gene. CDR3 coding DNA: TGCGCCAGCAGCCTCAGAGGCGGGACTGAGAATCAGCCCCAGCATTTT. Protein: CASSLRGGTENQPQHF.

This chain joins TRBV20-1 and TRBJ2-2, with 7 bases lining up with TRBD2. The CDR3 runs to 14 residues. J lost 7 bases, V lost 2 bases, and 7 bases had no gene match. Germline CDR1 reads DFQATT; CDR2 reads SNEGSKA (reference sequence). The CDR3 region is CSARWAGVGGELFF. DNA of the CDR3: TGCAGTGCTAGATGGGCGGGGGTAGGCGGGGAGCTGTTTTTT.

The DNA of the CDR3 is TGTGCCAGCAGCTTAGGGCGGGGCAACTATGGCTACACCTTC. Its protein is CASSLGRGNYGYTF. This chain joins TRBV7-9 and TRBJ1-2; a weak D match, TRBD1 (5 bases). V was trimmed by 1 base and J by 2 bases, leaving 8 bases between them. This CDR3 has 14 residues. From germline, CDR1 is SEHNR and CDR2 FQNEAQ (reference sequence).

The chain couples TRBV6-1 to TRBJ1-2, with 7 positions matching TRBD1. The V segment lost 4 bases and the J segment 5 bases; nucleotides outside the gene matches: 10. CDR3 length: 15 residues. The germline CDR1 and CDR2 sequences are MNHNS and SASEGT. The CDR3 coding sequence is TGTGCCAGCAGTGGTCTAGGGGGACAGCCTTATGGCTACACCTTC. Translated, it gives CASSGLGGQPYGYTF.

This clonotype has just a few counts. This chain uses TRBV7-9 with TRBJ2-1; D is possibly TRBD1 (6 bases). The V end lost 2 bases, the J end lost 5 bases, and 22 bases lay between the germline ends. Germline loops: CDR1 SEHNR, CDR2 FQNEAQ (reference sequence). The CDR3 length is 18 residues. This CDR3 is CASSLPGQQGPPNNEQFF. The DNA for the CDR3 is TGTGCCAGCAGCTTACCCGGACAGCAGGGACCCCCAAACAATGAGCAGTTCTTC.

Many counts were recorded for this clonotype. This chain connects TRBV9 to TRBJ2-1; 10 bases line up with TRBD2. CDR1 is SGDLS, CDR2 YYNGEE, per germline. The CDR3 has 15 amino acids. Unmatched junction bases numbered 4, after V lost 1 base and J lost 6 bases. The CDR3 DNA reads as TGTGCCAGCAGCGTAAGCGGGGGGGCGAGCAATGAGCAGTTCTTC. Its translation: CASSVSGGASNEQFF.

In its sample, this clonotype was seen a few times. This chain connects TRBV7-9 to TRBJ1-1, with no clear D. Germline CDR1 reads SEHNR; CDR2 reads FQNEAQ (reference sequence). The CDR3 covers 13 residues. The ends were cut back, 6 bases at V and 0 bases at J, with 8 bases in the middle. DNA of the CDR3: TGTGCCAGCAGGAGCACAGTGAACACTGAAGCTTTCTTT. This sequence encodes CASRSTVNTEAFF.

V is TRBV7-2 and J is TRBJ2-7; 11 nucleotides agree with TRBD2. The CDR3 runs to 16 residues. V dropped 3 bases and J dropped 0; count of bases not matched to a gene: 4. Germline CDR1 is SGHTA and CDR2 is FQGNSA. The DNA for the CDR3 is TGTGCCAGCAGCTTCCCTAGCGGGGGGCTCTCCTACGAGCAGTACTTC. Translation: CASSFPSGGLSYEQYF.

The table lists this clonotype with a few counts. V gene TRBV6-5 combines with J gene TRBJ2-5; TRBD2 might be the D (7 bases). The V and J ends lost 5 bases and 3 bases respectively, with 31 bases between them. Per the germline V gene, CDR1 is MNHEY and CDR2 is SVGAGI. The CDR3 totals 20 residues. For the CDR3, the DNA is TGTGCCAGCAGTCATCAGGGTGGGGGGGCTTATCGGGGGCGCAAAGAGACCCAGTACTTC. Amino acids: CASSHQGGGAYRGRKETQYF.

The chain links TRBV4-3 to TRBJ2-7; weak D call: TRBD2 (6 bases). Deletions cut 5 bases from V and 0 bases from J, with 14 bases between. CDR3 length equals 15 residues. The V gene's germline CDR1 is LGHNA and CDR2 YSLEER. The CDR3 coding sequence is TGCGCCAGCAGCGAGGGCGGGGTTGGCTCCTACGAGCAGTACTTC. Translated: CASSEGGVGSYEQYF.

The chain has TRBV6-2 or TRBV6-3 and TRBJ1-2; 7 nucleotides align to TRBD1. The trim removed 1 base at V and 6 bases at J, leaving 2 bases unmatched. The V gene's germline CDR1 is MNHEY and CDR2 SVGEGT. This CDR3 contains 13 residues. CDR3 nucleotide sequence: TGTGCCAGCAGTTACTGGGACAGAGATGGCTACACCTTC. The encoded protein is CASSYWDRDGYTF.

The chain uses TRBV4-3 and TRBJ2-6, with a tentative D call TRBD2 (6 bases). Trimming removed 0 bases from V and 4 bases from J, with 10 bases in between. The CDR3 has 16 amino acids. Germline-derived CDR1 and CDR2 are LGHNA and YSLEER. In DNA, the CDR3 is TGCGCCAGCAGCCAAGAAGCGGGTCAAGGGGCCAACGTCCTGACTTTC. It is translated as CASSQEAGQGANVLTF.

The gene calls are TRBV6-1 and TRBJ1-5; the D is unclear. The CDR3 sequence is 12 residues long. With 8 bases removed from V and 6 bases from J, the gap between germline ends came to 11 bases. The V gene's germline CDR1 is MNHNS and CDR2 SASEGT. CDR3 nucleotides: TGTGCCAGCGTCGAGGGAAGTCAGCCCCAGCATTTT. Its protein is CASVEGSQPQHF.

This clonotype was seen only a few times. The chain carries TRBV7-9 and TRBJ1-6; D uncertain. The germline V gene has CDR1 SEHNR and CDR2 FQNEAQ (reference sequence). The CDR3 has 12 residues. V was trimmed by 0 bases and J by 16 bases, leaving 10 bases between them. CDR3 bases: TGTGCCAGCAGCTTAGCAGGGAGTCAGCTCCACTTT. Translating it yields CASSLAGSQLHF.

The rearrangement links TRBV7-9 to TRBJ2-3; 9 bases are a match to TRBD1. Germline V gene sequence: CDR1 SEHNR, CDR2 FQNEAQ (reference sequence). The trim removed 11 bases at V and 5 bases at J, leaving 14 bases unmatched. The CDR3 has 15 amino acids. CDR3 in DNA: TGTGCCGGAGGAGACCTACAGGGGGCCGGAGATACGCAGTATTTT. Protein sequence: CAGGDLQGAGDTQYF.

This chain joins TRBV4-1 and TRBJ2-3; D may correspond to TRBD1 or TRBD2 (5 bases each). Germline CDR1 MGHRA, CDR2 YSYEKL. The V end lost 0 bases, the J end lost 2 bases, and 12 bases lay between the germline ends. This CDR3 comprises 16 residues. This CDR3 reads CASSQDQVGATDTQYF. CDR3 coding DNA: TGCGCCAGCAGCCAAGATCAGGTCGGGGCCACAGATACGCAGTATTTT.

In its sample, this clonotype was seen a few times. The chain has TRBV4-1 and TRBJ1-4, with D maybe TRBD1 (5 bases). Germline V gene sequence: CDR1 MGHRA, CDR2 YSYEKL. The V end lost 1 base, the J end lost 4 bases, and 10 bases lay between the germline ends. The CDR3 contains 15 residues. The CDR3 DNA sequence: TGCGCCAGCAGCCAAGCGGGGGACGGTAATGAAAAACTGTTTTTT. As protein: CASSQAGDGNEKLFF.

The rearrangement uses TRBV7-6 and TRBJ2-1; perhaps TRBD2 as D (5 bases). The V end was cut by 1 base, the J end by 0 bases, with 10 bases between. Germline V gene data show CDR1 as SGHVS and CDR2 as FNYEAQ. The CDR3 spans 16 residues. The CDR3 is CASSLDLGSSYNEQFF. CDR3 DNA: TGTGCCAGCAGCTTAGATTTGGGGAGCTCCTACAATGAGCAGTTCTTC. Together with reference TRBV7-6 and TRBJ2-1, the CDR3 gives the full variable domain: GAGVSQSPRYKVTKRGQDVALRCDPISGHVSLYWYRQALGQGPEFLTYFNYEAQQDKSGLPNDRFSAERPEGSISTLTIQRTEQRDSAMYRCASSLDLGSSYNEQFFGPGTRLTVL.